The clone carrying this TCR beta chain was seen more than once but under ten times. The data were taken from a study of blood T cell repertoires in COVID-19. Study background: The United States, Italy and Spain were the sources of the acute and convalescent COVID-19 samples. T cells, B-cell-depleted T cells, or PBMCs provided the cDNA or gDNA that served as material.

The CDR3 consists of 15 residues. J gave up 6 bases and V 0 bases, and 8 bases lay outside the gene matches. CDR1 is MNHEY and CDR2 is SVGAGI in the germline V gene. Authors' processing steps: Counts of nucleated cells, estimated from reference gene primer amplification, were obtained. Repertoires were generated with immunoSEQ multiplex PCR, while TCRdb's copy carries only in-frame clones and drops some. V and J calls and clone size are those listed in that table; D and trimming were worked out from the DNA. The sample consists of about 390,000 clones, approximately 87% of them appearing once. Recovered status in Cohort 3 required two negative PCRs, clearance, or symptom resolution.

The sequence was obtained from a woman between 45 and 65 years old who had recovered from COVID-19. The rearrangement uses TRBV6-5 and TRBJ2-7, with 7 bases matching TRBD1. Sample: PBMCs or T cells enriched from blood (not recorded which). The CDR3 DNA is TGTGCCAGCAGTTACTCGGAAGGGGGCCTTTTCGAGCAGTACTTC. It yields the protein CASSYSEGGLFEQYF.